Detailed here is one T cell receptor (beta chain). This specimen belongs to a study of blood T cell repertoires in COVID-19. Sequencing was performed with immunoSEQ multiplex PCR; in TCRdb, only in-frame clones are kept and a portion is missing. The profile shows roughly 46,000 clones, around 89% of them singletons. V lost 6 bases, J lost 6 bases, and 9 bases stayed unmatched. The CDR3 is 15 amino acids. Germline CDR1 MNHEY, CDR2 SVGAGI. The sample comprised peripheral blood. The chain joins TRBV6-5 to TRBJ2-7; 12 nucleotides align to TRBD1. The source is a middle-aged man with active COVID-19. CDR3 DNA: TGTGCCAGCAGGTCTTGGGACAGGGGGCAGGGCGAGCAGTACTTC. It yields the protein CASRSWDRGQGEQYF.